This TCR beta chain is drawn from a study of T cells expressing NK-cell markers. Study-level information: Most of the eight sequenced donors were HCMV-seropositive; one was seronegative. Study-wide findings and caveats: In a handful of donors, dominant CD3+CD56+NKG2C+ clones formed roughly 1.0-7.0% of CD8+ cells. Certain NKG2C+ T cell clones were expanded, and their HCMV specificity remained unclear. Among four donors, these clonotypes also ranked first in the CD3+CD56-NKG2C+ fraction.

Each CDR3 protein gets one entry in TCRdb, which reprocessed the 5' RACE reads and gives no DNA. The sample holds about 160,000 distinct CDR3 sequences. The germline V gene encodes CDR1 ENHRY and CDR2 SYGVKD. The CDR3 is 16 amino acids. Regarding this clonotype: Its antigen is currently unknown.

Material: blood T cells: a sorted CD56 or NKG2C T cell subset, CD4+ or CD8+ T cells, or bulk PBMC T cells (not recorded which). This rearrangement joins TRBV10-3 to TRBJ2-1; absent DNA, TCRdb's TRBD2 call cannot be checked. The clonotype was recovered from a woman aged 18 to 75 in good health. The CDR3 loop reads CAISDNSGLSYNEQFF.